This record concerns one TCR beta chain sequence. The sample carries other DNA sequences with the same CDR3. Germline assignment: CDR1 SGHAT and CDR2 FQNNGV. V shed 6 bases, J shed 4 bases, and the junction held 3 bases outside the gene matches. CDR3 length: 14 amino acids. Sequenced by immunoSEQ multiplex PCR; TCRdb stores in-frame clones only, minus some. The table records about 280,000 clones, roughly 85% of them present only once. These data come from a study of blood T cell repertoires in COVID-19. Overall study: PBMCs, B-cell-depleted T cells, or T cells were the source of the cDNA or gDNA that made up the material.

This receptor was obtained from a man aged 45-60 years with active or convalescent COVID-19. Sequenced sample: peripheral blood. V is TRBV11-2 and J is TRBJ1-5; 10 nucleotides align to TRBD1. CDR3 DNA sequence: TGTGCCAGCAGTTTGGACAGGGGGAATCAGCCCCAGCATTTT. This sequence encodes CASSLDRGNQPQHF.